The entry below gives a single T cell receptor beta chain sequence along with its context. This sample was included in a study of technical replicates of blood from several donors. This CDR3 is 15 amino acids long. Losses at the gene ends were 2 bases for V and 4 bases for J; bases not matched to a gene: 3. Germline V CDR1 and CDR2: MNHNY, SVGAGI (reference sequence). Data came from immunoSEQ multiplex PCR; TCRdb stores just in-frame clones and leaves some out. The sample shows 50,000 to 70,000 clones, 65% to 90% of them seen only once. Specimen: PBMCs. J is TRBJ2-1 and V is TRBV6-6; 9 bases are shared with TRBD1. This TCR was recovered from a human donor in good health. Some clones in this sample may be carry-over from other donors' samples. CDR3 coding DNA: TGTGCCAGCAGTTACGGGGGACAGGGTTACAATGAGCAGTTCTTC. This translates into CASSYGGQGYNEQFF.